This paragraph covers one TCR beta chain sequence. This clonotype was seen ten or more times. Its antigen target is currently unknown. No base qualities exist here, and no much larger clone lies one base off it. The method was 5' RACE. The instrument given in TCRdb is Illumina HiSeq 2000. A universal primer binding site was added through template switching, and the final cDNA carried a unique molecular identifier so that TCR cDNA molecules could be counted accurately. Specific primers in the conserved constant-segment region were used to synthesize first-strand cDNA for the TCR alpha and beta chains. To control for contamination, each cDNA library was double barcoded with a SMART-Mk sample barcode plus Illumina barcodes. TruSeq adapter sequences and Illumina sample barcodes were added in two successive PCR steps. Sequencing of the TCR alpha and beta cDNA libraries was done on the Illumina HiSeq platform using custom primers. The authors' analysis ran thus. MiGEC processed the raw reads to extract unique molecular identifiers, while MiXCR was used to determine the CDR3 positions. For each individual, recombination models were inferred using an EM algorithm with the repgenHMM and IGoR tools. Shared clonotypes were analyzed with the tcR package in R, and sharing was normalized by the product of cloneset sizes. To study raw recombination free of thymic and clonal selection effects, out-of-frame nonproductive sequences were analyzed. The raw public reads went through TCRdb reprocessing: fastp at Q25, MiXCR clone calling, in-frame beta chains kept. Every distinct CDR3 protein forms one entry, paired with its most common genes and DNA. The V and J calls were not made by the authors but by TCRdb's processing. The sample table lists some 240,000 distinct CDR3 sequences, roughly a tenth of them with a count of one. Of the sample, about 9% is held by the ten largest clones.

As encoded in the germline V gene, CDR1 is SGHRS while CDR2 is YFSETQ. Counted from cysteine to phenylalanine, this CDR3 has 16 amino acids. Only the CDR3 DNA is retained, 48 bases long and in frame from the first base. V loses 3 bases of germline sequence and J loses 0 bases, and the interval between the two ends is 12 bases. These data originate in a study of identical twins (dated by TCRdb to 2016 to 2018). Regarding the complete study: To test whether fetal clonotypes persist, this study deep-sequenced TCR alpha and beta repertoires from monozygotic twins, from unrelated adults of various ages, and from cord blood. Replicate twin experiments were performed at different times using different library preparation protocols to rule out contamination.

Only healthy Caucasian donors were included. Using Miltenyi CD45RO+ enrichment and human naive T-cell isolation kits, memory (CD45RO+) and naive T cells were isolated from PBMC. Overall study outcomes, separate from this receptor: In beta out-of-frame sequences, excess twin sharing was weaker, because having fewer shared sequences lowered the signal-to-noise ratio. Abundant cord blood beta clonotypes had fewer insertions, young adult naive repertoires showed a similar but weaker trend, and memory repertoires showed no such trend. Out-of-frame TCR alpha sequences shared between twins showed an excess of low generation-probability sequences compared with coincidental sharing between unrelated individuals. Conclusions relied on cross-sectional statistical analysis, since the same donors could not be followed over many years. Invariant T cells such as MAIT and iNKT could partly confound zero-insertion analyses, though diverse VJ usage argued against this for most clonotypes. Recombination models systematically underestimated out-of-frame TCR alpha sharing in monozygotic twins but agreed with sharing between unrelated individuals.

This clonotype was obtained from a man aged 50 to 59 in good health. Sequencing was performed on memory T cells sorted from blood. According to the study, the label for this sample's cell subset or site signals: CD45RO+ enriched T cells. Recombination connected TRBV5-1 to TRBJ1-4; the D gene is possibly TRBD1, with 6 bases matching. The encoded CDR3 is CASSSQGRTTNEKLFF. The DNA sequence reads TGCGCCAGCAGCTCTCAGGGGCGTACAACTAATGAAAAACTGTTTTTT.